A selection of T cell receptor beta chains follows, all from one sample in a study of blood T cell repertoires in COVID-19. Clones were sequenced by immunoSEQ multiplex PCR, and TCRdb holds only the in-frame ones, with some missing. The sample has more than 300,000 clones, approximately 90% seen once. The source material was PBMCs or T cells enriched from blood (not recorded which). The receptors were sampled from a woman in her 30s who had been exposed to COVID-19. CDR3s include the opening cysteine and the closing phenylalanine or tryptophan. Each record gives: V gene, J gene, CDR3 protein.

>TRBV29-1|TRBJ1-1
CSGGQGRTEAFF
>TRBV7-7|TRBJ2-2
CASSLSGNTGELFF
>TRBV10-1|TRBJ1-2
CASSDHGWQGVGGYTF
>TRBV19|TRBJ1-3
CASSIGLTGNTIYF
>TRBV18|TRBJ1-2
CASSPVTGRIDGGYTF
>TRBV2|TRBJ1-6
CASSGQGRLSPLHF
>TRBV11-2|TRBJ1-1
CASSLDLGGTEAFF
>TRBV2|TRBJ2-6
CASSESGTGGSGANVLTF
>TRBV30|TRBJ2-6
CAWSKTSGANVLTF
>TRBV2|TRBJ2-7
CASSELTGGEYEQYF